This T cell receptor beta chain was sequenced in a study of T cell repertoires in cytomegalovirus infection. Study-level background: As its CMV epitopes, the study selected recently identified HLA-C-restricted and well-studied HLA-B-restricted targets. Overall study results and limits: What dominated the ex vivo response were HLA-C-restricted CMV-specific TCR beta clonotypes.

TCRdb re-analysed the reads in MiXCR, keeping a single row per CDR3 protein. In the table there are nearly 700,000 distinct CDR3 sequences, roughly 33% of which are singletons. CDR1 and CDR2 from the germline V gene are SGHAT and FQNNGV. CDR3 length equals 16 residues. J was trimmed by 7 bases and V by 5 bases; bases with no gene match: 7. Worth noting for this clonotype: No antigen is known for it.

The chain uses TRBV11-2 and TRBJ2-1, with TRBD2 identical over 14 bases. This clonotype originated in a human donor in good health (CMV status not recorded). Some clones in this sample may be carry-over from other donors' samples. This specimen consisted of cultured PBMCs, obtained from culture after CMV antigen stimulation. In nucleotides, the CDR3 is TGTGCCAGCAGCCCGAGACTAGCGGGGGGGCTTAATGAGCAGTTCTTC. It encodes CASSPRLAGGLNEQFF.